This entry lists 31 T cell receptor beta chains sequenced from one sample in a study of CD8 T cells in ankylosing spondylitis. Study results and caveats: A motif in TCR beta, a set of eight highly homologous variants, appeared characteristic of ankylosing spondylitis blood.

From the 5' RACE reads, TCRdb called clonotypes with MiXCR, one entry per CDR3 protein. The sample yields roughly 700,000 distinct CDR3 sequences, roughly 19% seen once. These receptors' targets are unknown. Sequenced: blood, either unsorted or a sorted T cell fraction (not recorded which). The receptors stem from a male donor with ankylosing spondylitis.

This CDR3 reads CSVGGATDTQYF. The CDR3 bases are TGCAGCGTTGGTGGGGCGACAGATACGCAGTATTTT. The chain links TRBV29-1 to TRBJ2-3; tentatively, D is TRBD1 (5 bases). The CDR3 length is 12 residues. With 4 bases removed from V and 3 bases from J, the gap between germline ends came to 8 bases. Looked up from germline, CDR1 is SQVTM and CDR2 is ANQGSEA.

This clonotype has only a few counts. The V call is TRBV20-1, the J call TRBJ2-1; 11 bases agree with TRBD2. CDR1 and CDR2 (germline): DFQATT, SNEGSKA (reference sequence). The V gene end was trimmed by 6 bases and the J gene end by 6 bases; junction bases not matched to a gene: 1. The CDR3 has 12 residues. The CDR3 here is CSAGTSGNEQFF. The CDR3 DNA reads as TGCAGTGCCGGGACTAGCGGCAATGAGCAGTTCTTC.

This clonotype was observed at least ten times. The chain links TRBV3-1 to TRBJ2-7, with TRBD2 as a possible D gene (5 bases). CDR3 length: 15 residues. Germline values: CDR1 LGHDT, CDR2 YNNKEL (reference sequence). V was trimmed by 4 bases and J by 4 bases, leaving 17 bases between them. CDR3: CASSPTLTGSYEQYF. The CDR3, as DNA: TGTGCCAGCAGCCCTACCCTAACGGGGAGTTACGAGCAGTACTTC.

In its sample, this clonotype was seen a few times. This chain uses TRBV5-1 with TRBJ2-1; 10 nucleotides align to TRBD2. CDR3 length equals 21 residues. CDR1 is SGHRS, CDR2 YFSETQ, per germline. With V trimmed by 4 bases and J by 0 bases, 19 bases remained unmatched. Here the CDR3 DNA reads TGCGCCAGCAGCCCCACGGCCGCATCTAGCGGGAGAACCCGCTCCTACAATGAGCAGTTCTTC. The encoded protein is CASSPTAASSGRTRSYNEQFF.

This clonotype was recorded a few times. This chain links TRBV5-6 with TRBJ2-3, with a weak D call TRBD1 (5 bases). The CDR3 is made up of 15 amino acids. The germline V gene encodes CDR1 SGHDT and CDR2 YYEEEE. V lost 1 base to trimming and J lost 7 bases, with 16 bases between them. The CDR3 protein is CASSLWGSPAHTQYF. The DNA of the CDR3 is TGTGCCAGCAGCTTGTGGGGCTCCCCGGCGCATACGCAGTATTTT.

The chain is built from TRBV11-2 and TRBJ2-1; D perhaps matches TRBD2 (6 bases). Germline V CDR1 and CDR2: SGHAT, FQNNGV. Trimming stripped 2 bases from V and 6 bases from J, with 8 bases between. The CDR3 is made up of 13 amino acids. In DNA form, the CDR3 reads TGTGCCAGCAGCTTACCGGAGGGCAATGAGCAGTTCTTC. Translated, it gives CASSLPEGNEQFF.

The CDR3 nucleotides are TGCAGTGCTTCCCCAGGGTTAGCTGGCACCGGGGAGCTGTTTTTT. Amino acids: CSASPGLAGTGELFF. The chain is built from TRBV20-1 and TRBJ2-2, with D maybe TRBD1 (5 bases). Trimming stripped 5 bases from V and 4 bases from J, with 17 bases between. The CDR3 runs to 15 residues. Germline CDR1 and CDR2: DFQATT and SNEGSKA (reference sequence).

This clonotype was seen a few times. The J gene is TRBJ2-2, the V gene TRBV9; 7 bases line up with TRBD2. This CDR3 contains 15 residues. Germline-derived CDR1 and CDR2 are SGDLS and YYNGEE. V shed 1 base, J shed 6 bases, and the junction held 6 bases outside the gene matches. CDR3 DNA sequence: TGTGCCAGCAGCGTACTTCGGGAGGACTCCGGGGAGCTGTTTTTT. This codes for CASSVLREDSGELFF. The full variable domain, rest sourced from reference TRBV9 and TRBJ2-2, is DSGVTQTPKHLITATGQRVTLRCSPRSGDLSVYWYQQSLDQGLQFLIQYYNGEERAKGNILERFSAQQFPDLHSELNLSSLELGDSALYFCASSVLREDSGELFFGEGSRLTVL.

This clonotype has a count of ten or more. The chain combines TRBV5-1 with TRBJ1-4; TRBD1 might be the D (6 bases). CDR3 length: 13 amino acids. Germline values: CDR1 SGHRS, CDR2 YFSETQ. V was pared by 0 bases and J by 8 bases, with 8 bases between. CDR3 protein: CASSLGTAEKLFF. CDR3 bases: TGCGCCAGCAGCTTGGGGACAGCCGAAAAACTGTTTTTT.

J is TRBJ2-7 and V is TRBV20-1, with 12 nucleotides matching TRBD2. This CDR3 spans 17 amino acids. Germline V lookup: CDR1 DFQATT, CDR2 SNEGSKA (reference sequence). J lost 4 bases, V lost 5 bases, and 15 bases had no gene match. The CDR3 region is CSAQGLAGGSVGYEQYF. The CDR3 DNA is TGCAGTGCTCAGGGCCTAGCGGGAGGGAGTGTCGGTTACGAGCAGTACTTC.

The chain has TRBV6-2 or TRBV6-3 and TRBJ2-1, with 8 bases identical to TRBD1. J lost 5 bases, V lost 5 bases, and 5 bases had no gene match. The CDR3 covers 14 residues. CDR1 and CDR2 (germline): MNHEY, SVGEGT. CDR3 residues: CASSGGQGDNEQFF. The DNA of the CDR3 is TGTGCCAGCAGTGGCGGACAGGGCGACAATGAGCAGTTCTTC.

The V call is TRBV14, the J call TRBJ2-5; TRBD2 matches at 8 bases. V shed 3 bases and J 7 bases; nucleotides not matched to a gene: 10. Germline V CDR1 and CDR2: SGHDN, FVKESK. This CDR3 spans 15 amino acids. The CDR3 loop reads CASSQSWTSFGTQYF. Written as DNA, the CDR3 is TGTGCCAGCAGCCAGAGCTGGACTAGCTTTGGGACCCAGTACTTC.

The V call is TRBV4-1, the J call TRBJ2-7, with 7 bases matching TRBD1. The CDR3 extends over 17 amino acids. The germline V gene encodes CDR1 MGHRA and CDR2 YSYEKL. Trimming took 0 bases from V and 0 from J; bases not matched to a gene: 8. For the CDR3, the DNA is TGCGCCAGCAGCCAAGAAGAAGGACAGGTTTTCTCCTACGAGCAGTACTTC. This encodes CASSQEEGQVFSYEQYF.

This clonotype has ten or more counts. V is TRBV6-1 and J is TRBJ1-6; 7 bases match TRBD1. The germline V gene encodes CDR1 MNHNS and CDR2 SASEGT. The J segment lost 9 bases and the V segment lost 5 bases, leaving 10 bases of the junction unmatched. The CDR3 has 15 residues. CDR3 in DNA: TGTGCCAGCAGTCCCCCCCCAGGGGGGAGTTCACCCCTCCACTTT. Protein sequence: CASSPPPGGSSPLHF.

This clonotype was counted a few times. The V call is TRBV12-3 or TRBV12-4, the J call TRBJ2-2; TRBD1 matches 8 bases. The CDR3 spans 15 residues. V was clipped by 4 bases and J by 4 bases; unmatched bases: 5. The CDR3: CASSYTGGFTGELFF. The CDR3 DNA reads as TGTGCCAGCAGTTATACAGGGGGGTTCACCGGGGAGCTGTTTTTT.

J is TRBJ2-3 and V is TRBV12-3 or TRBV12-4; TRBD2 agrees at 8 bases. CDR3 length: 15 amino acids. V dropped 1 base and J dropped 6; count of bases not matched to a gene: 6. The CDR3 sequence is CASSLGGRRGDTQYF. The CDR3 DNA follows: TGTGCCAGCAGTTTAGGCGGGAGGAGGGGCGATACGCAGTATTTT.

This rearrangement joins TRBV10-3 to TRBJ2-1, with 7 bases matching TRBD2. Germline values: CDR1 ENHRY, CDR2 SYGVKD. The CDR3 length is 13 residues. V was pared by 0 bases and J by 15 bases, with 8 bases of the junction left unmatched. In DNA, the CDR3 is TGTGCCATCAGTGAGTCCATTGGGGAGGGTCGGTTCTTC. It translates to CAISESIGEGRFF.

The chain combines TRBV28 with TRBJ2-1; 10 nucleotides line up with TRBD1. The germline CDR1 and CDR2 sequences are MDHEN and SYDVKM. The CDR3 consists of 15 residues. The J segment lost 10 bases and the V segment lost 3 bases, leaving 9 bases of the junction unmatched. Written as DNA, the CDR3 is TGTGCCAGCAGTTTCCGGGGACAGGGGTCCGTCGAGCAGTTCTTC. Its translation is CASSFRGQGSVEQFF.

This clonotype was observed a few times. The V and J genes are TRBV4-1 and TRBJ1-1, with unresolved D. V lost 2 bases, J lost 1 base, and 17 bases lay in between. This CDR3 is built from 17 residues. Germline CDR1 and CDR2: MGHRA and YSYEKL. The CDR3 DNA follows: TGCGCCAGCAGCCAACCCCCCCTAATGGGCGGGAACACTGAAGCTTTCTTT. Translating gives CASSQPPLMGGNTEAFF.

The chain combines TRBV6-1 with TRBJ2-5, with TRBD1 identical over 9 bases. V lost 7 bases, J lost 5 bases, and 8 bases stayed unmatched. Germline V gives CDR1 MNHNS, CDR2 SASEGT. The CDR3 extends over 14 amino acids. The CDR3 reads CASTLGQGHETQYF. In nucleotides, the CDR3 is TGTGCCAGCACGCTGGGACAGGGTCACGAGACCCAGTACTTC.

This clonotype has only a few counts. J is TRBJ2-2 and V is TRBV7-8, with 12 positions matching TRBD2. V gave up 4 bases and J gave up 7 bases; unmatched junction bases: 7. There are 16 residues in the CDR3. Germline CDR1 and CDR2: SGHVS and FQNEAQ. In DNA form, the CDR3 reads TGTGCCAGCAGCTACGGGACTAGCGGGTTAAACGGGGAGCTGTTTTTT. Amino acids: CASSYGTSGLNGELFF.

The chain is built from TRBV30 and TRBJ2-3; D call uncertain. The CDR3 has 16 amino acids. In germline, CDR1 is GTSNPN, CDR2 SVGIG (reference sequence). Trimming cost V 0 bases and J 0 bases, with 13 bases left between them. CDR3 amino acids: CAWSVRIDPSTDTQYF. The CDR3 region has the DNA TGTGCCTGGAGTGTACGAATTGACCCTAGCACAGATACGCAGTATTTT.

The sample holds many counts of this clonotype. The chain links TRBV12-3 or TRBV12-4 to TRBJ1-1, with D possibly TRBD1 on 5 matching bases. The CDR3 has 14 amino acids. V gave up 6 bases and J gave up 4 bases, with 15 bases separating them. DNA of the CDR3: TGTGCCAGCAGGAAGGACATTCAGAGCACTGAAGCTTTCTTT. Protein: CASRKDIQSTEAFF.

In this sample, this clonotype turned up many times. V usage is TRBV7-3 and J usage is TRBJ1-1; unclear D gene. The germline CDR1 and CDR2 sequences are SGHTA and FQGTGA. V shed 1 base and J shed 0 bases, with 3 bases lying between them. The CDR3 consists of 13 residues. The CDR3 is CASSLMVNTEAFF. CDR3 nucleotide sequence: TGTGCCAGCAGCTTAATGGTGAACACTGAAGCTTTCTTT.

V usage is TRBV6-2 or TRBV6-3 and J usage is TRBJ2-7, with 9 bases that match TRBD1. CDR1 MNHEY and CDR2 SVGEGT come from the germline V gene. This CDR3 region has 14 residues. Losses at the gene ends were 8 bases for V and 3 bases for J; bases not matched to a gene: 8. The CDR3 loop reads CASLGTGLSYEQYF. The CDR3 DNA reads TGTGCCAGCCTAGGGACAGGGCTAAGCTACGAGCAGTACTTC.

V gene TRBV27 combines with J gene TRBJ2-2; tentative D call: TRBD1 (5 bases). V was shortened by 5 bases and J by 6 bases, with 13 bases between the two germline ends. Germline loops: CDR1 MNHEY, CDR2 SMNVEV (reference sequence). The CDR3 spans 14 residues. The CDR3 spells CASSDGVGPGELFF. Here the CDR3 DNA reads TGTGCCAGCAGTGACGGTGTGGGGCCCGGGGAGCTGTTTTTT.

The V gene is TRBV20-1, the J gene TRBJ2-6; D is uncertain. CDR1 is DFQATT and CDR2 is SNEGSKA in the germline V gene (reference sequence). This CDR3 comprises 15 residues. Trimming pared 1 base from V and 0 bases from J, leaving 7 bases between. The CDR3 DNA reads as TGCAGTGCTAGAGTCCGCAGCTCTGGGGCCAACGTCCTGACTTTC. It translates to CSARVRSSGANVLTF.

CDR3 protein: CSAVGSGFEETQYF. In DNA form, the CDR3 reads TGCAGTGCTGTGGGTAGCGGGTTCGAGGAGACCCAGTACTTC. The chain recombines TRBV20-1 with TRBJ2-5; 7 bases match TRBD2. Germline V gene data show CDR1 as DFQATT and CDR2 as SNEGSKA (reference sequence). Trimming took 5 bases from V and 5 from J; bases not matched to a gene: 11. This CDR3 has 14 residues.

This chain links TRBV12-3 or TRBV12-4 with TRBJ1-1, with TRBD1 as a possible D gene (5 bases). The CDR3 is 12 amino acids. The ends were cut back, 5 bases at V and 8 bases at J, with 12 bases in the middle. Here the CDR3 reads CASSPGLQEAFF. The CDR3 DNA is TGTGCCAGCAGTCCGGGGCTGCAGGAAGCTTTCTTT.

This clonotype has only a few counts. CDR3 DNA sequence: TGTGCCAGCAGCTTGGGCCCTGAAAGCTCCTACGAGCAGTACTTC. Protein: CASSLGPESSYEQYF. The V and J genes are TRBV5-6 and TRBJ2-7; unclear D gene. The CDR3 length is 15 residues. V dropped 0 bases and J dropped 0 bases, with 10 bases sitting between them. Germline V CDR1 and CDR2: SGHDT, YYEEEE.

This clonotype was seen a few times. This chain connects TRBV6-1 to TRBJ1-4; 9 bases line up with TRBD1. Germline V gives CDR1 MNHNS, CDR2 SASEGT. V dropped 7 bases and J dropped 0; count of bases not matched to a gene: 6. The CDR3 runs to 16 residues. CDR3 sequence: CASKSGTGSTNEKLFF. DNA for the CDR3: TGTGCCAGCAAATCCGGGACAGGGTCAACTAATGAAAAACTGTTTTTT.